One and the same sample provided the 11 T cell receptor beta chains below, sequenced in a study of T cell responses to AZD1222 COVID-19 vaccine. Assay used: immunoSEQ multiplex PCR; TCRdb lists only in-frame clones, some missing. The profile covers tens of thousands of clones, with less than 95% appearing a single time and around 8% taken by the ten largest. This material consisted of peripheral blood, taken 28 days after the second AZD1222 dose. These receptors were obtained from an adult who received the AZD1222 COVID-19 vaccine.

The chain combines TRBV18 with TRBJ2-5, with 8 bases identical to TRBD2. The CDR3 totals 16 residues. Germline V gene data show CDR1 as KGHSH and CDR2 as LQKENI. V shed 3 bases and J 2 bases; nucleotides not matched to a gene: 8. CDR3 bases: TGTGCCAGCTCACCCCAGGGTAGCGGGAATCAAGAGACCCAGTACTTC. It encodes CASSPQGSGNQETQYF.

The chain recombines TRBV2 with TRBJ1-2, with 12 bases aligning to TRBD1. The V gene's germline CDR1 is SNHLY and CDR2 FYNNEI. Germline trimming cut 10 bases from V and 6 bases from J; bases unmatched to any gene: 12. The CDR3 contains 15 residues. The CDR3 nucleotides read TGTGCCACCACCCAAACCGGGACAGGGGGCGATGGCTACACCTTC. This translates into CATTQTGTGGDGYTF.

V and J are TRBV27 and TRBJ2-1, with 10 bases aligning to TRBD2. This CDR3 comprises 15 residues. J was trimmed by 12 bases and V by 5 bases; bases with no gene match: 13. In germline, CDR1 is MNHEY, CDR2 SMNVEV (reference sequence). CDR3 protein: CASSQGVAGGDGQFF. Written as DNA, the CDR3 is TGTGCCAGCAGTCAAGGGGTAGCGGGGGGAGACGGGCAGTTCTTC.

This chain connects TRBV5-1 to TRBJ1-2; 7 bases agree with TRBD1. The CDR3 is made up of 15 amino acids. The germline V gene encodes CDR1 SGHRS and CDR2 YFSETQ. The V and J ends lost 3 bases and 6 bases, in that order; junction bases with no gene match: 11. Here the CDR3 DNA reads TGCGCCAGCAGCTACACAGGGGATCGGACTGATGGCTACACCTTC. Residues: CASSYTGDRTDGYTF.

V usage is TRBV28 and J usage is TRBJ2-2, with D uncertain. The V gene lost 5 bases and the J gene lost 2 bases, with 15 bases spanning the gap. The CDR3 length is 16 residues. Germline V gives CDR1 MDHEN, CDR2 SYDVKM. The CDR3 is CASSLRPPPNTGELFF. As DNA, the CDR3 is TGTGCCAGCAGTCTACGACCCCCTCCTAACACCGGGGAGCTGTTTTTT.

This chain joins TRBV18 and TRBJ2-7, with a possible D match to TRBD1 (5 bases). V dropped 2 bases and J dropped 7 bases, with 15 bases sitting between them. Germline V gives CDR1 KGHSH, CDR2 LQKENI. The CDR3 length is 14 residues. CDR3 region: CASSPGAGSGEQYF. The CDR3 DNA is TGTGCCAGCTCACCAGGGGCAGGTTCCGGGGAGCAGTACTTC.

The chain employs TRBV11-2 and TRBJ2-7, with D possibly TRBD1 on 6 matching bases. CDR3 size: 14 residues. Germline assignment: CDR1 SGHAT and CDR2 FQNNGV. V lost 6 bases, J lost 7 bases, and 19 bases lay in between. The CDR3 DNA reads TGTGCCAGCAGTACCTTGGGGGCCCCTAGGGAGCAGTACTTC. Its protein is CASSTLGAPREQYF.

This sequence joins TRBV27 and TRBJ1-4; possible D gene TRBD1, 5 bases. The germline gives CDR1 MNHEY, CDR2 SMNVEV (reference sequence). V was cut by 6 bases and J by 7 bases, with 15 bases left in between. The length of the CDR3 is 14 residues. CDR3 sequence reads: CASRTAPGGEKLFF. Written as DNA, the CDR3 is TGTGCCAGCAGGACAGCCCCGGGTGGTGAAAAACTGTTTTTT.

The CDR3 here is CASSLGEPDTQYF. In nucleotides, the CDR3 is TGTGCCAGCAGCTTAGGGGAGCCAGATACGCAGTATTTT. The rearrangement links TRBV7-9 to TRBJ2-3; TRBD2 might be the D (5 bases). CDR1 and CDR2 from the germline V gene are SEHNR and FQNEAQ (reference sequence). CDR3 length: 13 amino acids. Trimming shortened V by 1 base and J by 4 bases, and 6 bases separated the two germline ends.

V gene TRBV5-6 combines with J gene TRBJ2-7, with D possibly being TRBD1 (6 bases). V was pared by 4 bases and J by 2 bases, with 16 bases between. CDR1 SGHDT and CDR2 YYEEEE come from the germline V gene. The CDR3 covers 15 residues. The CDR3 DNA reads TGTGCCAGCAGCCCAGGGGCGGGTGGCGCCTACGAGCAGTACTTC. Its protein product is CASSPGAGGAYEQYF.

The genes are TRBV28 and TRBJ1-6; 8 nucleotides agree with TRBD1. With 5 bases clipped from V and 6 bases from J, the junction kept 12 bases outside the gene matches. This CDR3 contains 17 residues. Germline values: CDR1 MDHEN, CDR2 SYDVKM. Written as DNA, the CDR3 is TGTGCCAGCAGTCCCACCGGTGGGGACAGGCGTAATTCACCCCTCCACTTT. Translating it yields CASSPTGGDRRNSPLHF.